The rows below give T cell receptor beta chains drawn from one sample of a study of OX40 agonist ivuxolimab in advanced cancers. Measured with immunoSEQ multiplex PCR; TCRdb has only the in-frame clones, and not every one. The sample lists more than 60,000 clones, 86% occurring once. Source: CD4+ or CD8+ T cells sorted from blood, taken in a trial of the OX40 agonist ivuxolimab. The source of these receptors is an adult with an advanced solid tumor such as melanoma, head and neck, liver or kidney cancer. Each CDR3 is given with its conserved first and last residue. The D gene is left open where the match is weak. Rows may omit the clone size; those that give it use once, few, many or a size class.

CDR3aa | CDR3nt | abundance | j_gene | d_gene | v_gene
CASLGTGYEQFF | TGTGCCAGCCTGGGGACAGGGTATGAGCAGTTCTTC | - | TRBJ2-1 | TRBD1 | TRBV2
CASSSTVISGANVLTF | TGCGCCAGCAGCTCCACAGTGATCTCTGGGGCCAACGTCCTGACTTTC | - | TRBJ2-6 | - | TRBV5-1
CARVNATPLYEQYF | TGTGCCAGGGTTAACGCAACACCGCTCTACGAGCAGTACTTC | - | TRBJ2-7 | - | TRBV7-3
CSVEDWREGAAPAYEQYF | TGCAGCGTTGAAGATTGGAGGGAGGGCGCGGCGCCCGCCTACGAGCAGTACTTC | - | TRBJ2-7 | TRBD2 | TRBV29-1
CASRVLYNEQFF | TGTGCCAGCAGAGTACTATACAATGAGCAGTTCTTC | once | TRBJ2-1 | - | TRBV2
CASSLDRATSTDTQYF | TGCGCCAGCAGTCTGGACAGGGCTACTAGCACAGATACGCAGTATTTT | - | TRBJ2-3 | TRBD1 | TRBV10-1
CASSSSGAANEKLFF | TGCGCCAGCAGTTCCTCGGGGGCTGCTAATGAAAAACTGTTTTTT | - | TRBJ1-4 | - | TRBV5-1
CASSLRRGSTDTQYF | TGTGCCAGCAGCTTAAGGCGGGGGAGCACAGATACGCAGTATTTT | - | TRBJ2-3 | TRBD2 | TRBV7-3
CASSPQAGIGNTIYF | TGTGCCAGTAGTCCCCAGGCGGGGATCGGAAACACCATATATTTT | - | TRBJ1-3 | - | TRBV19
CALNRGQKLFF | TGTGCCTTAAATCGGGGGCAGAAACTGTTTTTT | - | TRBJ1-4 | - | TRBV30
CASSPVQGSGNTIYF | TGTGCCAGCAGTCCGGTACAGGGTTCTGGAAACACCATATATTTT | - | TRBJ1-3 | - | TRBV5-6
CASSPGQGIRYGYTF | TGCGCCAGCAGCCCCGGACAGGGAATTAGATATGGCTACACCTTC | - | TRBJ1-2 | TRBD1 | TRBV5-1
CASGPGTSITDTQYF | TGTGCTAGTGGACCTGGGACTTCTATCACAGATACGCAGTATTTT | - | TRBJ2-3 | - | TRBV12-5
CASSNYPLQVPNQPQHF | TGCGCCAGCAGCAACTACCCCCTACAGGTTCCCAATCAGCCCCAGCATTTT | - | TRBJ1-5 | - | TRBV4-1